This T cell receptor (beta chain) was recorded in a study of cytomegalovirus exposure and HLA in healthy donors. Study-level background: As released early, the data held 85 million to 95 million unique TCRs from HLA-typed donors.

Use of 60 Vbeta and 13 Jbeta primers characterized the PCR. Libraries were prepared by immunoSEQ multiplex PCR; TCRdb keeps only in-frame clonotypes and omits some of them. The data hold around 190,000 clones, with roughly 9.5% observed a single time. This clone was seen a handful of times. The antigen remains unidentified. Those who donated were healthy bone marrow donors. General study points: An analysis that came later showed most CMV-associated TCR beta chains appearing HLA-restricted.

The receptor comes from a woman in her twenties or thirties in good health and CMV-seropositive. The specimen sequenced was PBMCs.

The CDR3 DNA follows: TGCGCCAGCAGCTTTTTACTAGCGGGAACGGGCGAGCAGTACTTC. Protein product: CASSFLLAGTGEQYF. V and J are TRBV5-1 and TRBJ2-7, with 10 bases lining up with TRBD2. The CDR3 totals 15 residues. Looked up from germline, CDR1 is SGHRS and CDR2 is YFSETQ. The V gene end was trimmed by 2 bases and the J gene end by 6 bases; junction bases not matched to a gene: 8.